The 20 T cell receptor beta chains given below trace back to one sample, sequenced in a study of glioma-infiltrating T cells. Amplification of TCR alpha and beta CDR3 regions from RNA used iRepertoire nested multiplex PCR. MiXCR, applied by TCRdb to the multiplex PCR reads, yields one record per CDR3 protein. The sample lists under 200,000 distinct CDR3 sequences, about 47% occurring once. Source material: glioma tissue, nonneoplastic brain tissue, or PBMCs (not recorded which). The receptors here all came from a human donor with low-grade glioma or glioblastoma, undergoing nonglioma brain surgery, or in good health (not recorded which).

The chain combines TRBV5-4 with TRBJ1-1; D call uncertain. The germline V gene encodes CDR1 SGHNT and CDR2 YYREEE (reference sequence). Trimming removed 3 bases from V and 0 bases from J, with 6 bases in between. CDR3 length: 13 residues. The CDR3 loop reads CASSSVMNTEAFF. The CDR3 DNA reads as TGTGCCAGCAGCTCTGTCATGAACACTGAAGCTTTCTTT.

With respect to this clonotype: This may stem from a read error, because a much larger clone lies one nucleotide away. The gene calls are TRBV7-9 and TRBJ2-1; 10 bases fit TRBD2. The V gene's germline CDR1 is SEHNR and CDR2 FQNEAQ (reference sequence). The length of the CDR3 is 15 residues. CDR3 DNA sequence: TGTGCCTGCAGCTTATCGACCGGGACTAGCGATGAGCAGTTCTTC. It yields the protein CACSLSTGTSDEQFF.

This clonotype was found many times. DNA of the CDR3: TGTGCCAGCAGCGGAGGGTTCTCGAAGTACCAAGAGACCCAGTACTTC. Residues: CASSGGFSKYQETQYF. The chain combines TRBV7-9 with TRBJ2-5, with D perhaps TRBD2 (6 bases). The germline gives CDR1 SEHNR, CDR2 FQNEAQ (reference sequence). V was trimmed by 5 bases and J by 0 bases, leaving 16 bases between them. This CDR3 has 16 residues.

Ten or more counts support this clonotype. This sequence joins TRBV6-1 and TRBJ2-1; tentative D call: TRBD1 (6 bases). Per the germline V gene, CDR1 is MNHNS and CDR2 is SASEGT. The CDR3 spans 12 residues. The V end was cut by 5 bases, the J end by 6 bases, with 8 bases between. This CDR3 is CASSKQGNEQFF. The CDR3, as DNA: TGTGCCAGCAGTAAACAGGGCAATGAGCAGTTCTTC.

As regards this clonotype: A much more abundant neighbour one base away suggests this may be a read error. V and J are TRBV20-1 and TRBJ2-1, with 10 bases that match TRBD2. V trimming: 5 bases; J trimming: 4 bases; junction bases outside the gene matches: 2. The CDR3 is made up of 13 amino acids. Germline values: CDR1 DFQATT, CDR2 SNEGSKA (reference sequence). The CDR3 region has the DNA TGCAGTGCTCAGACTAGCGGGTACAATGAGCAGTTCTTC. As protein: CSAQTSGYNEQFF.

This clonotype was picked up a small number of times. This clone may be a read error of a much larger clone one base away. The chain joins TRBV29-1 to TRBJ1-1; D call uncertain. There are 12 residues in the CDR3. Germline CDR1 reads SQVTM; CDR2 reads ANQGSEA. V was pared by 7 bases and J by 4 bases, with 13 bases between. The CDR3 loop reads CSGQSRGTEAFF. In DNA, the CDR3 is TGCAGCGGCCAGTCCCGGGGCACTGAAGCTTTCTTT.

The V gene is TRBV4-1, the J gene TRBJ2-7; 9 nucleotides match TRBD1. Germline V gene data show CDR1 as MGHRA and CDR2 as YSYEKL. The junction had 7 bases not matched to a gene; V was cut back by 7 bases and J by 0 bases. CDR3 length: 15 residues. The CDR3 is CASIIRQGGSYEQYF. CDR3 coding DNA: TGCGCCAGCATCATCCGACAGGGGGGCTCCTACGAGCAGTACTTC.

This clonotype has a count of ten or more. The chain carries TRBV20-1 and TRBJ2-1; 8 bases match TRBD2. The ends lost 3 bases at V and 3 bases at J; junction bases unmatched: 1. The CDR3 totals 13 residues. The germline gives CDR1 DFQATT, CDR2 SNEGSKA (reference sequence). The CDR3 is CSARSGSYNEQFF. DNA for the CDR3: TGCAGTGCTAGGAGCGGGAGCTACAATGAGCAGTTCTTC.

As concerns this clonotype: One end of the junction is discordant with germline, which a read error may explain. V is TRBV29-1 and J is TRBJ2-1, with 10 bases identical to TRBD2. The CDR3 is 14 amino acids. Germline-derived CDR1 and CDR2 are SQVTM and ANQGSEA. CDR3 DNA sequence: TGCAGCGTTACGGGGACTAGCGTTAACAATAAGCAGTTCTTC. This codes for CSVTGTSVNNKQFF.

Remarks on this clonotype: A single base separates this from a much larger clone, so it may be a read error. The J gene is TRBJ1-1, the V gene TRBV7-9; D not certain. The CDR3 loop spans 12 amino acids. The germline CDR1 and CDR2 sequences are SEHNR and FQNEAQ (reference sequence). The DNA for the CDR3 is TGTGCCAGCAGCCCCTCCCCAGCTGAAGCTTTGTTT. It encodes CASSPSPAEALF.

The table lists this clonotype with a count of one. A junction end diverges from the germline sequence, so it may reflect a read error. The V call is TRBV27, the J call TRBJ2-1, with D perhaps matching TRBD1 (6 bases). Germline-derived CDR1 and CDR2 are MNHEY and SMNVEV (reference sequence). This CDR3 comprises 14 residues. CDR3 sequence reads: CASSLQKGVDEEFF. The DNA for the CDR3 is TGTGCCAGCAGTCTCCAAAAGGGGGTGGATGAGGAGTTCTTC.

For this clonotype: A junction end diverges from the germline sequence, so it may reflect a read error. The CDR3 DNA reads as TGTGCCAGTACCCCCGGGCCGGGACAACCAAGCACAGATAAGCAGTATTTT. Its protein is CASTPGPGQPSTDKQYF. The chain has TRBV7-4 and TRBJ2-3; TRBD1 is a possible D gene (6 bases). CDR1 is SGHVT, CDR2 SQSDAQ, per germline. This CDR3 is built from 17 residues.

Concerning this clonotype: This may arise from a read error, as a much more abundant clone is one base away. The gene calls are TRBV14 and TRBJ1-1; unclear D gene. This CDR3 is built from 13 residues. CDR1 and CDR2 from the germline V gene are SGHDN and FVKESK. DNA of the CDR3: TGTGCCAGCAGCCGTGTAGGCAACACTGAAGCTTCCTTT. It specifies CASSRVGNTEASF.

This clonotype was found a few times. The gene calls are TRBV12-5 and TRBJ2-2, with D perhaps matching TRBD1 (6 bases). Trimming cost V 2 bases and J 1 base, with 8 bases left between them. Germline V gives CDR1 LGHNT, CDR2 FRNRAP. This CDR3 comprises 15 residues. CDR3 nucleotide sequence: TGTGCTAGTGGTTTGACAGGGCAGAACACCGGGGAGCTGTTTTTT. Its protein product is CASGLTGQNTGELFF.

The genes are TRBV3-1 and TRBJ2-6; tentatively, D is TRBD2 (5 bases). From germline, CDR1 is LGHDT and CDR2 YNNKEL (reference sequence). V lost 2 bases, J lost 1 base, and 9 bases lay in between. The CDR3 loop spans 16 amino acids. CDR3 sequence reads: CASSQTRASGANVLTF. CDR3 DNA: TGTGCCAGCAGCCAAACTAGAGCTTCTGGGGCCAACGTCCTGACTTTC.

Details on this clonotype: Given a much more abundant clone one base away, this may be a read error. The chain recombines TRBV28 with TRBJ2-3; D remains ambiguous. Trimming stripped 0 bases from V and 7 bases from J, with 5 bases between. The CDR3 has 12 amino acids. CDR1 is MDHEN, CDR2 SYDVKM, per germline. The CDR3 DNA sequence: TGTGCCAGCAGTTTATGGTTGTATACGCAGTATTTT. This translates into CASSLWLYTQYF.

Concerning this clonotype: One base away lies a much larger clone, so this may be a sequencing read error. V gene TRBV7-2 combines with J gene TRBJ1-1; maybe TRBD1 (5 bases). The CDR3 covers 14 residues. CDR1 and CDR2 from the germline V gene are SGHTA and FQGNSA. CDR3 loop: CDSSLGRVGAEAFF. CDR3 DNA sequence: TGTGACAGCAGCTTAGGCAGGGTTGGGGCTGAAGCTTTCTTT. Full variable domain (missing parts from reference TRBV7-2 and TRBJ1-1): GAGVSQSPSNKVTEKGKDVELRCDPISGHTALYWYRQSLGQGLEFLIYFQGNSAPDKSGLPSDRFSAERTGGSVSTLTIQRTQQEDSAVYLCDSSLGRVGAEAFFGQGTRLTVV.

Of note for this clonotype: A much larger clone is a single base away; this may be a read error. The gene calls are TRBV7-2 and TRBJ2-7; 12 bases are a match to TRBD2. This CDR3 comprises 12 residues. The germline CDR1 and CDR2 sequences are SGHTA and FQGNSA. V lost 10 bases, J lost 4 bases, and 2 bases stayed unmatched. CDR3 sequence: CAIGTSGYEQYF. For the CDR3, the DNA is TGTGCCATTGGGACTAGCGGGTACGAGCAGTACTTC.

Comment on this clonotype: This could be a read error, since a much larger clone is one nucleotide away. The V call is TRBV28, the J call TRBJ2-5, with unresolved D. Trimming left V 8 bases short and J 4 bases short, with 8 bases between. The CDR3 runs 11 residues. In germline, CDR1 is MDHEN, CDR2 SYDVKM. This chain's CDR3 is CASQARETQYF. DNA of the CDR3: TGTGCCAGCCAAGCCCGAGAGACCCAGTACTTC.

This clonotype was observed at least ten times. V usage is TRBV20-1 and J usage is TRBJ1-6; a weak D match, TRBD1 (6 bases). The CDR3 is made up of 15 amino acids. Trimming stripped 6 bases from V and 8 bases from J, with 20 bases between. Germline CDR1 DFQATT, CDR2 SNEGSKA (reference sequence). CDR3 nucleotides: TGCAGTGCCCTGTTGGACGGGGGGCGGCATTCACCCCTCCACTTT. This sequence encodes CSALLDGGRHSPLHF.